These T cell receptor beta chains were read from a single sample in a study of T cells after yellow fever vaccination. Via MiXCR, TCRdb re-called the 5' RACE reads, giving one row per CDR3 protein. The sample holds more than 300,000 distinct CDR3 sequences, roughly 10% seen once. Material: CD4+ T cells sorted from PBMCs, obtained 45 days after the yellow fever booster vaccination. The receptor set was obtained from a man between 18 and 35 years old who received the YFV17D yellow fever vaccine. CDR3s leave out the opening cysteine and the closing phenylalanine or tryptophan. Fields, in order: V gene, J gene, D gene, CDR3 length, clone size, CDR3 protein. The D gene is left open where the match is weak. Clone size is stated in some rows and not others, as once, few, many or a class when expanded.

TRBV4-1	TRBJ1-5	NA	14	many	ASRSTTGTRGQPQH
TRBV5-1	TRBJ1-4	NA	15	few	ASSLALRVYRDEKLF
TRBV7-2	TRBJ1-1	TRBD1	9	NA	ASSLTGRAF
TRBV10-3	TRBJ1-6	NA	13	few	AISAGRGGNSPLH
TRBV5-1	TRBJ1-4	NA	13	few	ASAIARGPRTELF
TRBV12-5	TRBJ1-5	TRBD1	15	many	ASGLGSGTDSNQPQH
TRBV11-3	TRBJ2-1	TRBD1	13	NA	ASSRGQGAGNEQF
TRBV5-1	TRBJ2-2	NA	9	medium-sized	ASSSGGELF
TRBV5-1	TRBJ2-4	TRBD2	14	NA	ASSRYSGTSGNIQY
TRBV7-2	TRBJ2-1	NA	13	NA	ASSLVSDWNNEQF
TRBV7-9	TRBJ1-1	NA	11	many	ASSLAGGDEAF
TRBV9	TRBJ2-5	NA	11	NA	ASSAGGGETQY
TRBV5-1	TRBJ1-2	NA	13	NA	ASSWGQTSNYGYT
TRBV5-1	TRBJ2-3	NA	13	few	ASTRGEPSTDTQY
TRBV5-1	TRBJ2-2	NA	13	many	ASSFLTLNTGELF
TRBV5-4	TRBJ2-7	TRBD2	15	few	ASSPSAGLAGLNEQY
TRBV7-8	TRBJ2-1	NA	14	NA	ASSHQRAGVRHEQF
TRBV6-6	TRBJ1-5	NA	11	NA	ASIQTQGQPQH
TRBV28	TRBJ1-2	NA	11	few	ASSPGRGYGYT
TRBV12-3/TRBV12-4	TRBJ1-3	NA	11	many	ASSATARNTIY
TRBV19	TRBJ2-7	TRBD1	13	NA	ASSTRQGAWYEQY
TRBV6-5	TRBJ1-2	NA	11	NA	ASSMTQGYGYT
TRBV6-2/TRBV6-3	TRBJ2-1	TRBD2	13	many	ASSYGRGGRDEQF
TRBV10-1	TRBJ1-1	NA	9	few	ASSGTYETF
TRBV4-3	TRBJ2-2	TRBD1	14	many	ASSQGPQGYTGELF
TRBV29-1	TRBJ2-5	NA	11	NA	SVDVQGQETQY
TRBV2	TRBJ1-5	NA	13	NA	ASSSIVGGNQPQH
TRBV6-5	TRBJ2-3	NA	13	many	ASSPWTAVADTQY
TRBV3-1	TRBJ2-7	NA	13	many	ASSQRGLGGYEQY
TRBV15	TRBJ1-1	NA	10	many	ATSMGYTEAF
TRBV7-9	TRBJ2-5	NA	10	few	ASSSQPETQY
TRBV11-2	TRBJ1-4	NA	13	NA	ASSPMGGAEEKLF
TRBV7-6	TRBJ2-5	NA	10	few	ASSLYMETQY
TRBV7-2	TRBJ2-3	NA	14	few	ASSPRAQGLTDTQY
TRBV7-2	TRBJ1-2	TRBD1	13	NA	ASSQRTGLDYGYT
TRBV7-9	TRBJ2-5	NA	12	few	ASSSRELGETQY
TRBV11-2	TRBJ2-3	NA	13	many	ASSLAEAGTDTQY
TRBV7-2	TRBJ2-1	NA	12	NA	ASSPGHTYNEQF
TRBV4-3	TRBJ1-2	NA	13	NA	ASSQDRGQIYGYT
TRBV6-4	TRBJ1-1	NA	11	NA	ASSDTGNTEAF
TRBV12-3/TRBV12-4	TRBJ1-3	NA	12	NA	ASSMIRGGNTIY
TRBV4-1	TRBJ1-4	NA	15	few	ASSQEGASSTGEKLF
TRBV7-8	TRBJ2-2	NA	11	many	ASSLQVAGELF